Included here is one T cell receptor (beta chain) sequence, with context. Its antigen is not yet known. Base qualities are missing; no much larger clone stands one base away. Amplification of TCR beta CDR3 regions was carried out from RNA transcripts. The TCR CDR3 was subjected to a first round of RT-PCR using the HTBI primer set and the Qiagen OneStep RT-PCR kit. The libraries were constructed in a second round of multiplex PCR and then size-selected and purified. The libraries were sequenced on an Illumina HiSeq2000 using paired-end 100 bp reads. Under the source paper's analysis protocol: SOAPnuke was used to process the raw data, throwing out any read that contained adapters or uncalled bases, had a mean Phred below 15, or lacked an exact constant-primer or identifier match. COPE v1.2.5 was used to merge the high-quality paired reads, and each unique nucleotide sequence was defined as a clonotype. MiTCR v1.1 was used to align the clonotypes against IMGT TRBV, TRBD and TRBJ reference segments. Only V-J combinations with frequency above 0.0001, covering approximately 99% of repertoires, were analysed. A TCS score was defined as the ratio of F50 (clonal expansion) to E x V (chaos), with BLOSUM62-based TCRdist applied between CDR3 peptides within each V-J. Welch's t-statistics and random forest reduced approximately 520 V-J features to fewer than 15, which were used in a naive Bayes classifier (R e1071). The public sequencing data were trimmed at Q25 with fastp and processed into clonotypes with MiXCR by TCRdb, which kept only in-frame beta chains. Records with the same CDR3 protein are collapsed into one entry carrying the most frequent genes and DNA. What appears here as the V and J calls and clone size reflects TCRdb's work, not the paper's. The sample includes approximately 410,000 distinct CDR3 sequences, with roughly 14% observed a single time. The ten largest clones represent about 13% of the sample.

Moderately to severely active disease, a Clinical Activity Score of at least 3, a NOSPECS grade of at least 4, and a duration under 3 months were present in ophthalmopathy patients. Exclusion was applied to patients with uncontrolled infections, other autoimmune diseases, pregnancy or lactation. Diagnoses were established on the basis of clinical symptoms, serum thyroxine and TRAb, thyroid ultrasound, and orbital computed tomography. Ficoll-Paque density gradient centrifugation was used to isolate PBMCs from around 10 ml of fresh peripheral blood. Total RNA was extracted using Trizol reagent, and RNA quality was assessed on an Agilent 2100 Bioanalyzer. For CDR1 and CDR2, the germline V gene lists SGDLS and YYNGEE. The CDR3 runs 14 residues from the cysteine to the phenylalanine. CDR3 DNA only is kept here, 42 bases in frame from base 1. V was cut back by 3 bases and J by 4 bases, leaving a gap of 11 bases between them.

The sample belongs to a study of T cells in Graves' hyperthyroidism and ophthalmopathy (dated by TCRdb to the late 2010s). At the level of the whole study: Peripheral blood was collected at initial diagnosis, before any treatment. After sampling, hyperthyroidism patients received methimazole starting at 30 mg daily, and ophthalmopathy patients received high-dose intravenous methylprednisolone. For training and testing, the 100 or so patients in the discovery cohort were randomly divided in a 7:3 ratio. In about six Graves' hyperthyroidism patients, the study also compared T-cell repertoires from thyroid tissue with T-cell repertoires from blood. The paper describes TCR Vbeta CDR3 sequencing of more than 120 peripheral blood samples, made up of around 41 ophthalmopathy patients, 70 to 75 hyperthyroidism patients and 17 progressor patients. Prospective prediction of ophthalmopathy was tested in an independent validation cohort of approximately 18 hyperthyroidism patients and 15 to 17 patients who later progressed to ophthalmopathy. TCR V-J signatures able to tell the groups apart were searched for in a discovery cohort of 90 to 100 patients, of whom approximately 40 had Graves' ophthalmopathy and 55 to 65 had stable Graves' hyperthyroidism. General conclusions and limits of the study: Ophthalmopathy was separated from stable hyperthyroidism by a 13 V-J signature model, with 87.88% sensitivity and around 81% specificity obtained in cross-validation and 80%/75% obtained in testing. Sample size was not statistically predetermined, and investigators were not blinded to group allocation. In validation, the model predicted progression to ophthalmopathy with 55% to 71% sensitivity and 72.22% specificity, a median of about 6.7 months before onset. Most expanded thyroid clonotypes (frequency above 0.001) were also detected in blood, a finding suggesting that blood repertoires may reflect thyroid immune responses.

Sequenced input: blood. This sequence uses TRBV9 and TRBJ2-1; no D gene is confidently identified. The clonotype was recovered from a young man with Graves' ophthalmopathy. In nucleotides, the sequence is TGTGCCAGCAGCGCCCCCAATGTGTACAATGAGCAGTTCTTC. This encodes CASSAPNVYNEQFF.